A selection of T cell receptor beta chains follows, all from one sample in a study of T-cell reconstitution after alpha-beta-depleted transplantation in children. Via MiXCR, TCRdb re-called the PCR reads, giving one row per CDR3 protein. The sample lists a few hundred thousand distinct CDR3 sequences; around a tenth were seen once. This sample comprised PBMCs, obtained before TCRalphabeta/CD19-depleted stem cell transplant. The receptor set was obtained from a boy under two years old with acute myeloid leukemia, due to receive a stem cell transplant. The CDR3 runs from the conserved cysteine through the conserved F or W. Fields, in order: clone size, CDR3 length, V gene, D gene, J gene, CDR3 protein, CDR3 DNA. A D gene is named only where the DNA matches it firmly. Clone size, where shown, is once, few, many, or a class for clones that have expanded.

>many|17|TRBV7-9|NA|TRBJ1-6
CASSLGGGDGGNSPLHF
TGTGCCAGCAGCTTAGGAGGTGGGGACGGTGGTAATTCACCCCTCCACTTT
>many|13|TRBV6-5|NA|TRBJ2-4
CASSYRAKNIQYF
TGTGCCAGCAGTTACAGGGCCAAAAACATTCAGTACTTC
>many|16|TRBV7-2|TRBD1|TRBJ2-6
CASSLVTGAGANVLTF
TGTGCCAGCAGCTTAGTGACAGGGGCTGGGGCCAACGTCCTGACTTTC
>many|14|TRBV12-3/TRBV12-4|NA|TRBJ2-2
CASSLSGPAGELFF
TGTGCCAGCAGTTTATCAGGCCCGGCCGGGGAGCTGTTTTTT
>NA|15|TRBV7-9|NA|TRBJ2-1
CASTLDQGPYNEQFF
TGTGCCAGCACCTTAGATCAGGGCCCCTACAATGAGCAGTTCTTC
>few|13|TRBV28|TRBD1|TRBJ2-7
CASSLGQGIEQYF
TGTGCCAGCAGTTTAGGACAGGGGATCGAGCAGTACTTC
>many|18|TRBV20-1|NA|TRBJ2-3
CSARGFLANRASTDTQYF
TGCAGTGCTAGAGGGTTTCTAGCGAACCGAGCTAGCACAGATACGCAGTATTTT
>many|13|TRBV12-3/TRBV12-4|NA|TRBJ1-1
CASSSRFAEGAFF
TGTGCCAGCAGTTCGCGATTTGCTGAGGGAGCTTTCTTT
>many|17|TRBV10-3|TRBD2|TRBJ2-2
CAISGPPSGANTGELFF
TGTGCCATCAGTGGCCCCCCCAGCGGGGCGAACACCGGGGAGCTGTTTTTT
>many|15|TRBV6-1|NA|TRBJ2-1
CASSEGGTAYNEQFF
TGTGCCAGCAGTGAGGGCGGGACGGCCTACAATGAGCAGTTCTTC
>many|14|TRBV5-1|NA|TRBJ2-2
CASSLAKKTGELFF
TGCGCCAGCAGCTTGGCCAAAAAAACCGGGGAGCTGTTTTTT
>many|13|TRBV5-1|TRBD1|TRBJ2-7
CASSAGTGNEQYF
TGCGCCAGCAGCGCCGGGACAGGGAACGAGCAGTACTTC
>many|15|TRBV5-1|NA|TRBJ2-6
CASSLLGTGANVLTF
TGCGCCAGCAGCTTGCTAGGCACTGGGGCCAACGTCCTGACTTTC
>many|19|TRBV6-2/TRBV6-3|TRBD1|TRBJ2-3
CASSYPSGQGTFSTDTQYF
TGTGCCAGCAGTTACCCCTCGGGACAGGGGACCTTTAGCACAGATACGCAGTATTTT
>few|15|TRBV12-3/TRBV12-4|TRBD2|TRBJ2-1
CASSDGLAPEHEQFF
TGTGCCAGCAGTGACGGACTAGCTCCGGAGCATGAGCAGTTCTTC
>NA|17|TRBV20-1|TRBD1|TRBJ2-6
CSASRDSVSSGANVLTF
TGCAGTGCTAGCCGGGACAGCGTTTCCTCTGGGGCCAACGTCCTGACTTTC
>many|16|TRBV5-1|NA|TRBJ1-1
CASQSSGWGGWTEAFF
TGCGCCAGCCAAAGTAGTGGGTGGGGGGGATGGACTGAAGCTTTCTTT
>many|15|TRBV2|NA|TRBJ1-6
CATTRSLTPDSPLHF
TGTGCCACCACTAGGTCGCTTACACCGGATTCACCCCTCCACTTT
>NA|16|TRBV7-3|NA|TRBJ1-2
CASSHEGGRPNFGYTF
TGTGCCAGCAGCCACGAGGGGGGAAGGCCTAACTTTGGCTACACCTTC
>many|16|TRBV12-5|TRBD2|TRBJ2-5
CASGSTIGLAEETQYF
TGTGCTAGTGGTTCCACCATAGGACTAGCGGAAGAGACCCAGTACTTC
>many|16|TRBV7-2|TRBD2|TRBJ2-1
CASSLVTGGARNEQFF
TGTGCCAGCAGCTTAGTGACCGGGGGGGCTCGAAATGAGCAGTTCTTC
>many|15|TRBV27|NA|TRBJ1-1
CASSLSPGLNTEAFF
TGTGCCAGCAGTTTATCGCCGGGTCTGAACACTGAAGCTTTCTTT
>NA|15|TRBV19|NA|TRBJ1-1
CASSPTRGRDTEAFF
TGTGCCAGTAGTCCCACGCGGGGGAGGGACACTGAAGCTTTCTTT
>NA|14|TRBV7-9|TRBD1|TRBJ1-1
CASSRGTGFAEAFF
TGTGCCAGCAGCCGCGGGACAGGGTTCGCTGAAGCTTTCTTT
>many|15|TRBV25-1|NA|TRBJ2-5
CASSAWGGRQETQYF
TGTGCCAGCAGTGCTTGGGGGGGGCGACAAGAGACCCAGTACTTC
>NA|16|TRBV4-2|NA|TRBJ2-3
CAISRWLSFGTDTQYF
TGTGCCATCAGCCGATGGCTTTCGTTTGGCACAGATACGCAGTATTTT
>many|13|TRBV20-1|NA|TRBJ2-1
CSAKVANTNEQFF
TGCAGTGCTAAGGTAGCTAATACAAATGAGCAGTTCTTC
>NA|15|TRBV28|TRBD1|TRBJ2-7
CASSFPGGPPYEQYF
TGTGCCAGCAGTTTCCCAGGGGGCCCCCCCTACGAGCAGTACTTC
>many|14|TRBV24-1|NA|TRBJ2-2
CATRGQGNTGELFF
TGTGCCACCAGAGGACAAGGGAACACCGGGGAGCTGTTTTTT
>few|15|TRBV7-9|NA|TRBJ2-5
CASSLVGHRQETQYF
TGTGCCAGCAGCTTAGTTGGCCACCGACAAGAGACCCAGTACTTC
>NA|13|TRBV20-1|TRBD1|TRBJ1-6
CSADGTGDSPLHF
TGCAGTGCCGACGGGACAGGCGATTCACCCCTCCACTTT
>many|16|TRBV7-8|NA|TRBJ1-2
CASSLVDSALSYGYTF
TGTGCCAGCAGCTTAGTAGACAGCGCCTTATCCTATGGCTACACCTTC
>many|13|TRBV12-3/TRBV12-4|NA|TRBJ1-3
CASSSGSGNTIYF
TGTGCCAGCAGTTCCGGGTCTGGAAACACCATATATTTT
>many|15|TRBV28|NA|TRBJ2-1
CASSLEWGGRNEQFF
TGTGCCAGCAGTTTGGAGTGGGGGGGCCGGAATGAGCAGTTCTTC
>NA|15|TRBV7-2|NA|TRBJ1-5
CASSSGAGANQPQHF
TGTGCCAGCAGCTCAGGGGCAGGGGCGAATCAGCCCCAGCATTTT
>many|14|TRBV3-1|TRBD2|TRBJ2-1
CASSPLAGGPTQFF
TGTGCCAGCAGCCCACTAGCGGGGGGCCCGACGCAGTTCTTC
>many|17|TRBV20-1|TRBD2|TRBJ2-2
CSARPSGTSGKEGELFF
TGCAGTGCTAGACCCTCGGGCACTAGCGGGAAGGAGGGGGAGCTGTTTTTT
>few|16|TRBV7-8|NA|TRBJ1-5
CASSLFPGVSNQPQHF
TGTGCCAGCAGCTTATTCCCGGGGGTTAGCAATCAGCCCCAGCATTTT
>many|15|TRBV28|NA|TRBJ2-6
CASTPLGAGANVLTF
TGTGCCAGCACCCCGTTGGGAGCTGGGGCCAACGTCCTGACTTTC
>NA|14|TRBV20-1|NA|TRBJ2-5
CSAISPVGQETQYF
TGCAGTGCTATCTCGCCGGTGGGGCAAGAGACCCAGTACTTC
>once|13|TRBV5-1|TRBD1|TRBJ1-1
CASSFGQVTEAYF
TGCGCCAGCAGCTTCGGACAGGTCACTGAAGCTTACTTT
>many|16|TRBV15|NA|TRBJ2-5
CATSRDLHTVQETQYF
TGTGCCACCAGCAGAGATTTGCACACAGTTCAAGAGACCCAGTACTTC
>once|16|TRBV19|NA|TRBJ2-6
CASSLDSPSGANVLTF
TGTGCCAGTAGTTTAGACAGTCCCTCTGGGGCCAACGTCCTGACTTTC
>many|12|TRBV7-9|NA|TRBJ1-2
CASSLDHYGYTF
TGTGCCAGCAGCTTAGACCACTATGGCTACACCTTC
>many|16|TRBV2|TRBD2|TRBJ2-3
CASSSSSGRRTDTQYF
TGTGCCAGCAGTTCGAGTAGCGGGAGACGAACAGATACGCAGTATTTT
>many|18|TRBV18|NA|TRBJ2-6
CASSPPGRVSSGANVLTF
TGTGCCAGCTCACCACCGGGCAGGGTGAGCTCTGGGGCCAACGTCCTGACTTTC
>many|16|TRBV5-5|NA|TRBJ2-7
CASRRRGGDGSYEQYF
TGTGCCAGCAGGAGAAGGGGAGGAGACGGCTCCTACGAGCAGTACTTC
>many|15|TRBV28|NA|TRBJ2-1
CASSLKWRAYNEQFF
TGTGCCAGCAGTTTAAAGTGGAGGGCCTACAATGAGCAGTTCTTC